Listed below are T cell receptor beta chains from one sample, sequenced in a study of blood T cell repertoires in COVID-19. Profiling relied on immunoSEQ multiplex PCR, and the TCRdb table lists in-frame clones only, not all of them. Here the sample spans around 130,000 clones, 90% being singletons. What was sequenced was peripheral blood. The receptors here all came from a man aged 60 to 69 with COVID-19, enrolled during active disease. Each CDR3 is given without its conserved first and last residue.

CDR3 protein: SVDQGTEAF
J gene: TRBJ1-1
V gene: TRBV29-1

CDR3 protein: ATSSPGGGGTNEQF
J gene: TRBJ2-1
V gene: TRBV15

CDR3 protein: ASGLIQGLNTEAF
J gene: TRBJ1-1
V gene: TRBV12-5

CDR3 protein: AWTPGQGGNEKLF
J gene: TRBJ1-4
V gene: TRBV30

CDR3 protein: ASREDSYNEQF
J gene: TRBJ2-1
V gene: TRBV12-3/TRBV12-4

CDR3 protein: ASSRPGESSYNEQF
J gene: TRBJ2-1
V gene: TRBV13

CDR3 protein: ATALTGENTGELF
J gene: TRBJ2-2
V gene: TRBV25-1

CDR3 protein: ASRLSLGATNTEAF
J gene: TRBJ1-1
V gene: TRBV19

CDR3 protein: ASSLVEQPQH
J gene: TRBJ1-5
V gene: TRBV5-1

CDR3 protein: ASSLKTGNQPQH
J gene: TRBJ1-5
V gene: TRBV5-1

CDR3 protein: ASSLEQGVYGYT
J gene: TRBJ1-2
V gene: TRBV5-1

CDR3 protein: ASSAGGDYEQY
J gene: TRBJ2-7
V gene: TRBV7-3

CDR3 protein: ASSRRDREETQY
J gene: TRBJ2-5
V gene: TRBV3-1/TRBV3-2

CDR3 protein: ASSRTLSYEQY
J gene: TRBJ2-7
V gene: TRBV11-3

CDR3 protein: ASSSNFVETQY
J gene: TRBJ2-5
V gene: TRBV7-9

CDR3 protein: ASSIRQGTEAF
J gene: TRBJ1-1
V gene: TRBV19

CDR3 protein: SARRLAGDHEQF
J gene: TRBJ2-1
V gene: TRBV29-1

CDR3 protein: ASSLGGGGQPQH
J gene: TRBJ1-5
V gene: TRBV7-9

CDR3 protein: ATGGHPSTDTQY
J gene: TRBJ2-3
V gene: TRBV24-1

CDR3 protein: ASSSPYPGTSGTDTQY
J gene: TRBJ2-3
V gene: TRBV13

CDR3 protein: ASSLGQGVNEKLF
J gene: TRBJ1-4
V gene: TRBV5-1

CDR3 protein: ASSSGTAEKLF
J gene: TRBJ1-4
V gene: TRBV9

CDR3 protein: ASSSESTGGQETQY
J gene: TRBJ2-5
V gene: TRBV18

CDR3 protein: ASSLVGPWGYT
J gene: TRBJ1-2
V gene: TRBV5-4

CDR3 protein: ASSLGGLNEKLF
J gene: TRBJ1-4
V gene: TRBV6-5

CDR3 protein: ASSLWSATNEKLF
J gene: TRBJ1-4
V gene: TRBV28

CDR3 protein: ASSFRGGSGDQPQH
J gene: TRBJ1-5
V gene: TRBV5-1

CDR3 protein: AWNRVGNQPQH
J gene: TRBJ1-5
V gene: TRBV30

CDR3 protein: ASKTGTSGDTQY
J gene: TRBJ2-3
V gene: TRBV5-1

CDR3 protein: ASSQDYATGRYGYT
J gene: TRBJ1-2
V gene: TRBV3-1/TRBV3-2

CDR3 protein: ASSTGQTQETQY
J gene: TRBJ2-5
V gene: TRBV5-1

CDR3 protein: ASSESGRETQY
J gene: TRBJ2-5
V gene: TRBV10-1

CDR3 protein: ASSGDSGYEQY
J gene: TRBJ2-7
V gene: TRBV5-1

CDR3 protein: ASSLTGQGDSPLH
J gene: TRBJ1-6
V gene: TRBV28

CDR3 protein: ASSHLRGGGGEQY
J gene: TRBJ2-7
V gene: TRBV3-1/TRBV3-2

CDR3 protein: ASSFLRSKENEQF
J gene: TRBJ2-1
V gene: TRBV28

CDR3 protein: ASSPPRAGGPGELF
J gene: TRBJ2-2
V gene: TRBV7-2

CDR3 protein: ASSQKDRAGNQPQH
J gene: TRBJ1-5
V gene: TRBV3-1/TRBV3-2

CDR3 protein: ASRGGARYEQY
J gene: TRBJ2-7
V gene: TRBV28

CDR3 protein: ASIPPGQGHIPAYEQY
J gene: TRBJ2-7
V gene: TRBV7-2

CDR3 protein: ATSPSPGMGGGGSGDEQF
J gene: TRBJ2-1
V gene: TRBV24-1

CDR3 protein: SATSGSDIYEQY
J gene: TRBJ2-7
V gene: TRBV29-1

CDR3 protein: ASSHQMPGTGEPDTQY
J gene: TRBJ2-3
V gene: TRBV4-2

CDR3 protein: ASSKDWNEQF
J gene: TRBJ2-1
V gene: TRBV21-1

CDR3 protein: ASSLVGAPLEQY
J gene: TRBJ2-7
V gene: TRBV13

CDR3 protein: AWSEGEYSPLH
J gene: TRBJ1-6
V gene: TRBV30

CDR3 protein: ASSVMAGGSVEQF
J gene: TRBJ2-1
V gene: TRBV9